This T cell receptor (beta chain) was sequenced in a study of early T cells in non-severe SARS-CoV-2 infection. Study-wide background: Unsorted whole blood bulk RNA was sequenced, with unpaired chains. Study findings and constraints: VDJdb matching favored anti-spike CD8 responses, missing private and CD4 specificities.

Individual cDNA molecules received unique molecular identifiers. TCRdb fed the 5' RACE reads into MiXCR, producing one record per CDR3 protein. The sample has 65,000 to 70,000 distinct CDR3 sequences, roughly a tenth seen once. Trimming shortened V by 6 bases and J by 7 bases, and 10 bases separated the two germline ends. This CDR3 comprises 12 residues. This clonotype turned up a few times. What it binds is not known. Sample: whole blood. V and J are TRBV12-3 or TRBV12-4 and TRBJ2-1; TRBD1 is a possible D gene (5 bases). The sequence was collected from an adult who was a healthcare worker with PCR-confirmed SARS-CoV-2 infection or an uninfected control (not recorded which). The CDR3 spells CASSPNRNEQFF. As DNA, the CDR3 is TGTGCCAGCAGCCCCAACAGGAATGAGCAGTTCTTC.